These 13 T cell receptor beta chains came from one sample sequenced in a study of CD4 T cells in relation to SARS-CoV-2 and coronaviruses. CD4+ T cells from unexposed donors were obtained before the COVID-19 pandemic (2011-2018). Assay: immunoSEQ multiplex PCR; the TCRdb copy retains only in-frame clones and omits some. The repertoire consists of about 59,000 clones, with just over 85% occurring once and the leading ten covering 1.1% to 1.5%. The sequenced sample was memory CD4+ T cells from PBMCs. The receptors were sampled from a human donor in good health.

The CDR3 reads CASSPAGGGYNEQFF. For the CDR3, the DNA is TGTGCCAGCAGTCCGGCGGGGGGGGGCTACAATGAGCAGTTCTTC. The gene calls are TRBV28 and TRBJ2-1, with 9 bases identical to TRBD2. Germline-derived CDR1 and CDR2 are MDHEN and SYDVKM. The CDR3 sequence is 15 residues long. The ends lost 5 bases at V and 3 bases at J; junction bases unmatched: 5.

This sequence joins TRBV3-1 (or the pseudogene TRBV3-2) and TRBJ1-1; D is possibly TRBD1 (5 bases). Trimming pared 6 bases from V and 7 bases from J, leaving 9 bases between. Germline assignment: CDR1 LGHDT and CDR2 YNNKEL (reference sequence). The CDR3 runs 11 residues. The CDR3 DNA reads TGTGCCAGCAGAGGGGTGTATGAAGCTTTCTTT. The encoded protein is CASRGVYEAFF.

J is TRBJ2-7 and V is TRBV19; tentatively, D is TRBD2 (6 bases). Germline V gene data show CDR1 as LNHDA and CDR2 as SQIVND (reference sequence). The CDR3 runs 15 residues. V lost 4 bases and J lost 5, with 18 bases in between. The CDR3 DNA reads TGTGCCAGTAGTACCCAATCCGGGAGCAGGCACGAGCAGTACTTC. Its translation is CASSTQSGSRHEQYF.

The genes are TRBV3-1 (or the pseudogene TRBV3-2) and TRBJ2-3; TRBD2 matches 9 bases. J gave up 3 bases and V 4 bases, and 11 bases lay outside the gene matches. CDR3 size: 17 residues. CDR1 and CDR2 from the germline V gene are LGHDT and YNNKEL (reference sequence). The CDR3 sequence: CASSPYRASGTTDTQYF. CDR3 DNA: TGTGCCAGCAGCCCGTACCGTGCTAGCGGGACGACAGATACGCAGTATTTT.

The chain carries TRBV2 and TRBJ1-5, with 7 nucleotides matching TRBD1. The junction had 5 bases not matched to a gene; V was cut back by 6 bases and J by 0 bases. Germline V gives CDR1 SNHLY, CDR2 FYNNEI. The CDR3 sequence is 15 residues long. CDR3 residues: CASSEGQNSNQPQHF. The CDR3 DNA is TGTGCCAGCAGCGAGGGACAGAATAGCAATCAGCCCCAGCATTTT. The entire variable domain, with the rest obtained from reference TRBV2 and TRBJ1-5, is as follows: EPEVTQTPSHQVTQMGQEVILRCVPISNHLYFYWYRQILGQKVEFLVSFYNNEISEKSEIFDDQFSVERPDGSNFTLKIRSTKLEDSAMYFCASSEGQNSNQPQHFGDGTRLSIL.

The V gene is TRBV19, the J gene TRBJ2-3; D is possibly TRBD1 or TRBD2 (5 bases each). This CDR3 contains 16 residues. V dropped 7 bases and J dropped 0 bases, with 17 bases sitting between them. Germline assignment: CDR1 LNHDA and CDR2 SQIVND (reference sequence). The CDR3 loop reads CASTLRGTGSTDTQYF. CDR3 nucleotides: TGTGCCAGTACCCTCAGAGGGACGGGTAGCACAGATACGCAGTATTTT.

The gene calls are TRBV7-6 and TRBJ2-7; 8 nucleotides line up with TRBD1. Germline CDR1 SGHVS, CDR2 FNYEAQ. The J segment lost 5 bases and the V segment lost 4 bases, leaving 13 bases of the junction unmatched. This CDR3 is built from 16 residues. CDR3 in DNA: TGTGCCAGCAGCTCCGCTGGTGGGGCAGGGGGCAACGAGCAGTACTTC. Translating it yields CASSSAGGAGGNEQYF.

This rearrangement joins TRBV5-1 to TRBJ2-1, with TRBD2 identical over 7 bases. The germline gives CDR1 SGHRS, CDR2 YFSETQ. The CDR3 loop spans 14 amino acids. Trimming cost V 0 bases and J 9 bases; bases outside gene matches: 6. CDR3 amino acids: CASSLGLADIEQFF. CDR3 coding DNA: TGCGCCAGCAGCTTGGGACTAGCTGACATTGAGCAGTTCTTC.

V gene TRBV5-6 combines with J gene TRBJ1-4, with no clear D. There are 15 residues in the CDR3. V was trimmed by 5 bases and J by 4 bases, leaving 15 bases between them. The germline V gene has CDR1 SGHDT and CDR2 YYEEEE. The CDR3 loop reads CASSRNSPFNEKLFF. The CDR3 DNA follows: TGTGCCAGCAGTCGGAACAGCCCTTTTAATGAAAAACTGTTTTTT.

This clone was picked up one time. V usage is TRBV12-3 or TRBV12-4 and J usage is TRBJ1-1; a possible D gene is TRBD1 (5 bases). The CDR3 length is 13 residues. Trimming left V 5 bases short and J 5 bases short, with 12 bases between. DNA for the CDR3: TGTGCCAGCAGTAAAGGGGTGGCAACTGAAGCTTTCTTT. Protein product: CASSKGVATEAFF.

This clone occurred once. This chain uses TRBV5-1 with TRBJ2-2, with D maybe TRBD1 (6 bases). Trimming took 5 bases from V and 6 from J, leaving 14 bases between them. The CDR3 runs 14 residues. CDR1 and CDR2 (germline): SGHRS, YFSETQ. The DNA of the CDR3 is TGCGCCAGCAGGAGGTCAGGGGATGCCGGGGAGCTGTTTTTT. Translation gives CASRRSGDAGELFF.

The chain recombines TRBV5-4 with TRBJ2-1; D call uncertain. Trimming took 3 bases from V and 0 from J, leaving 10 bases between them. The CDR3 spans 15 residues. From germline, CDR1 is SGHNT and CDR2 YYREEE (reference sequence). The CDR3 is CASSSDLSSYNEQFF. CDR3 nucleotide sequence: TGTGCCAGCAGCTCGGACCTGAGCTCCTACAATGAGCAGTTCTTC.

The chain combines TRBV27 with TRBJ2-7; D uncertain. Trimming took 7 bases from V and 6 from J, leaving 25 bases between them. This CDR3 region has 16 residues. Germline values: CDR1 MNHEY, CDR2 SMNVEV (reference sequence). The CDR3 is CASTTWGSTAQSEQYF. Written as DNA, the CDR3 is TGTGCCAGCACCACTTGGGGTTCTACGGCGCAAAGCGAGCAGTACTTC.